Presented here are 14 T cell receptor beta chains from one specimen sequenced in a study of response to subunit inactivated influenza vaccine (dated by TCRdb to about 2018). The library was made by RT-PCR. The data were produced on an Illumina HiSeq 2500. The public reads were run again by TCRdb, first through fastp at Q25 and then through MiXCR, and only productive beta chains were kept. Rows matching on CDR3 protein sequence are summarized as one entry with the most common DNA and genes. The sample table holds about 780,000 distinct CDR3 sequences, of which roughly 20% were seen once. Roughly a tenth of the sample is held by the ten biggest clonotypes. The starting material was PBMCs from blood, obtained around 5 days after vaccination. The source of these receptors is a man between 45 and 60 years old who received an inactivated influenza vaccine. Donor details come from another sample of the same person, matched by shared clones.

Concerning this clonotype: The CDR3 end shows no conserved phenylalanine or tryptophan, and so a read error is likely. The CDR3, as DNA: TGTGCCAGCAGCTTTCGACAGAGTAGCATCGGGGAGCTGTTTTAT. Translation gives CASSFRQSSIGELFY. This chain links TRBV7-9 with TRBJ2-2; possible D gene TRBD1, 5 bases. The CDR3 consists of 15 residues. Germline CDR1 is SEHNR and CDR2 is FQNEAQ (reference sequence). The V and J ends lost 3 bases and 7 bases respectively, with 15 bases between them.

This clonotype was seen a few times. The rearrangement links TRBV10-3 to TRBJ2-3; D is tentatively TRBD1 or TRBD2 (5 bases each). The CDR3 has 13 amino acids. V lost 10 bases, J lost 6 bases, and 17 bases lay in between. Germline assignment: CDR1 ENHRY and CDR2 SYGVKD. Here the CDR3 reads CATGTNVWDTQYF. DNA of the CDR3: TGTGCCACCGGGACCAACGTTTGGGATACGCAGTATTTT.

This clonotype was seen only a few times. The chain carries TRBV12-3 or TRBV12-4 and TRBJ1-2; TRBD1 matches 7 bases. This CDR3 comprises 13 residues. J gave up 8 bases and V 3 bases, and 6 bases lay outside the gene matches. The DNA for the CDR3 is TGTGCCAGCAGTTTTAACAGGGGATGGGGCTACACCTTC. Amino acids: CASSFNRGWGYTF.

V is TRBV15 and J is TRBJ1-1; 8 bases fit TRBD1. The germline V gene has CDR1 LNHNV and CDR2 YYDKDF (reference sequence). This CDR3 contains 15 residues. V gave up 4 bases and J gave up 4 bases; unmatched junction bases: 8. CDR3 sequence: CATSKGGGQGTEAFF. The CDR3 DNA follows: TGTGCCACCAGCAAAGGAGGCGGACAGGGCACTGAAGCTTTCTTT.

This clonotype has more than one count but fewer than ten. The rearrangement uses TRBV7-9 and TRBJ2-7; a weak D match, TRBD1 (6 bases). V was pared by 5 bases and J by 3 bases, with 20 bases between. The germline V gene has CDR1 SEHNR and CDR2 FQNEAQ (reference sequence). The CDR3 has 16 residues. CDR3 DNA: TGTGCCAGCAGCCGAAGTCCAGGGGCACCTCTCTACGAGCAGTACTTC. Its translation is CASSRSPGAPLYEQYF.

V is TRBV20-1 and J is TRBJ2-7; 7 positions agree with TRBD2. This CDR3 has 15 amino acids. With 3 bases clipped from V and 2 bases from J, the junction kept 10 bases outside the gene matches. CDR1 and CDR2 (germline): DFQATT, SNEGSKA (reference sequence). The CDR3 DNA reads as TGCAGTGCTAGGCCGCTAGCGGTAGATACCTACGAGCAGTACTTC. This translates into CSARPLAVDTYEQYF.

In this sample, this clonotype turned up a few times. The rearrangement uses TRBV6-2 or TRBV6-3 and TRBJ1-5; D not certain. Germline CDR1 and CDR2: MNHEY and SVGEGT. V was cut by 11 bases and J by 4 bases, with 15 bases left in between. The length of the CDR3 is 13 residues. CDR3 region: CAGSKGENQPQHF. Here the CDR3 DNA reads TGTGCCGGCTCGAAGGGCGAAAATCAGCCCCAGCATTTT.

The J gene is TRBJ2-1, the V gene TRBV5-6; TRBD2 agrees at 10 bases. The CDR3 has 17 residues. V was pared by 4 bases and J by 3 bases, with 10 bases of the junction left unmatched. Germline V gene lookup returns CDR1 SGHDT and CDR2 YYEEEE. The CDR3 loop is CASSPETLAGVYNEQFF. CDR3 bases: TGTGCCAGCAGCCCGGAGACGCTAGCGGGGGTCTACAATGAGCAGTTCTTC.

The V and J genes are TRBV20-1 and TRBJ2-5, with 8 bases lining up with TRBD1. V shed 5 bases, J shed 7 bases, and the junction held 9 bases outside the gene matches. The CDR3 spans 13 residues. CDR1 DFQATT and CDR2 SNEGSKA come from the germline V gene (reference sequence). CDR3 amino acids: CSAVLTGDMTQYF. The CDR3 DNA reads TGCAGTGCTGTCTTGACAGGGGATATGACCCAGTACTTC.

The sample holds a few counts of this clonotype. The chain combines TRBV5-1 with TRBJ2-2; D gene uncertain. This CDR3 has 13 residues. Germline V CDR1 and CDR2: SGHRS, YFSETQ. The V and J ends lost 2 bases and 3 bases respectively, with 5 bases between them. In DNA, the CDR3 is TGCGCCAGCAGCTTATCTGACACCGGGGAGCTGTTTTTT. As protein: CASSLSDTGELFF.

This chain links TRBV25-1 with TRBJ2-2, with 11 nucleotides matching TRBD2. V shed 5 bases, J shed 4 bases, and the junction held 6 bases outside the gene matches. The CDR3 loop spans 16 amino acids. Germline CDR1 is MGHDK and CDR2 is SYGVNS. DNA for the CDR3: TGTGCCAGCAGTATAGCGGGAGGGCCCTCCACCGGGGAGCTGTTTTTT. Translation: CASSIAGGPSTGELFF.

This clonotype came up a few times. J is TRBJ2-7 and V is TRBV20-1, with 11 bases fitting TRBD2. Germline assignment: CDR1 DFQATT and CDR2 SNEGSKA (reference sequence). Trimming at V came to 3 bases and at J to 2 bases, leaving 6 bases not matched to a gene. The CDR3 loop spans 15 amino acids. CDR3 loop: CSARGLAGGPYEQYF. The CDR3 DNA is TGCAGTGCTAGGGGCCTAGCGGGAGGCCCCTACGAGCAGTACTTC.

This clonotype was counted only a few times. The V and J genes are TRBV7-2 and TRBJ2-3; the D is unclear. This CDR3 has 14 amino acids. V was pared by 5 bases and J by 1 base, with 10 bases between. Germline-derived CDR1 and CDR2 are SGHTA and FQGNSA. In nucleotides, the CDR3 is TGTGCCAGCAGCGTGGTGTCCGGCACAGATACGCAGTATTTT. Translating gives CASSVVSGTDTQYF. Complete variable domain (other parts from reference TRBV7-2 and TRBJ2-3): GAGVSQSPSNKVTEKGKDVELRCDPISGHTALYWYRQSLGQGLEFLIYFQGNSAPDKSGLPSDRFSAERTGGSVSTLTIQRTQQEDSAVYLCASSVVSGTDTQYFGPGTRLTVL.

The chain joins TRBV6-2 or TRBV6-3 to TRBJ2-2; D is unresolved. V lost 1 base, J lost 13 bases, and 10 bases lay in between. The CDR3 runs to 12 residues. CDR1 and CDR2 from the germline V gene are MNHEY and SVGEGT. For the CDR3, the DNA is TGTGCCAGCAGTTACTTCTCAAAGGGGCTGTTTTTT. Translated, it gives CASSYFSKGLFF.